A single sample is the source of the 9 T cell receptor beta chains below, sequenced in a study of T cell repertoires in cytomegalovirus infection. TCRdb analysed the reads with MiXCR anew, one entry per CDR3 protein. The sample shows around 230,000 distinct CDR3 sequences, 6.5% of them seen only once. Sequenced sample: PBMCs. The receptor source for this set is a human donor in good health (CMV status not recorded). Some clones in this sample may be carry-over from other donors' samples.

This clonotype was detected a few times. The chain links TRBV27 to TRBJ1-3, with 7 bases matching TRBD1. The CDR3 runs 18 residues. Germline-derived CDR1 and CDR2 are MNHEY and SMNVEV (reference sequence). V lost 2 bases and J lost 8; bases outside the gene matches: 18. The CDR3 sequence: CASSLTGLNTGQADTIYF. The CDR3 bases are TGTGCCAGCAGTTTAACAGGCCTGAATACTGGACAGGCGGACACCATATATTTT.

The chain links TRBV2 to TRBJ1-2, with D possibly matching TRBD1 (5 bases). The CDR3 runs to 15 residues. The V and J ends lost 8 bases and 2 bases respectively, with 18 bases between them. Germline CDR1 and CDR2: SNHLY and FYNNEI. The CDR3 DNA follows: TGTGCCAGCTTCGGAGACAGCCAGAAGAACTATGGCTACACCTTC. Protein: CASFGDSQKNYGYTF.

The table lists this clonotype with a few counts. The chain carries TRBV5-5 and TRBJ1-5; 10 nucleotides line up with TRBD1. The ends lost 3 bases at V and 7 bases at J; junction bases unmatched: 10. The CDR3 is made up of 16 amino acids. Germline CDR1 and CDR2: SGHKS and YYEKEE (reference sequence). The CDR3 DNA follows: TGTGCCAGCAGCTCGAAGGACAGGGGGGGTGGCCAGCCCCAGCATTTT. It specifies CASSSKDRGGGQPQHF.

The CDR3 coding sequence is TGCAGTGCATGGACAGGTGACTCTGGGGCCAACGTCCTGACTTTC. This sequence encodes CSAWTGDSGANVLTF. The chain links TRBV20-1 to TRBJ2-6, with 7 bases identical to TRBD1. The V gene's germline CDR1 is DFQATT and CDR2 SNEGSKA (reference sequence). V was pared by 6 bases and J by 0 bases, with 5 bases of the junction left unmatched. The CDR3 spans 15 residues.

This chain joins TRBV29-1 and TRBJ2-5; 9 nucleotides match TRBD2. Germline V lookup: CDR1 SQVTM, CDR2 ANQGSEA. Losses at the gene ends were 7 bases for V and 3 bases for J; bases not matched to a gene: 3. CDR3 length equals 12 residues. CDR3 nucleotides: TGCAGCGGCGGCGGGGGGGAAGAGACCCAGTACTTC. The encoded protein is CSGGGGEETQYF.

This clonotype was counted at least ten times. The gene calls are TRBV6-1 and TRBJ2-1; weak D call: TRBD1 (6 bases). The CDR3 totals 12 residues. From germline, CDR1 is MNHNS and CDR2 SASEGT. V dropped 4 bases and J dropped 6 bases, with 7 bases sitting between them. The CDR3 is CASSGGGNEQFF. CDR3 in DNA: TGTGCCAGCAGTGGAGGGGGCAATGAGCAGTTCTTC.

This clonotype was recorded at least ten times. Here the CDR3 reads CASSNLPYREPQTQYF. CDR3 nucleotides: TGTGCCAGCAGCAACCTACCTTACCGGGAGCCTCAGACCCAGTACTTC. This chain joins TRBV7-2 and TRBJ2-5; perhaps TRBD2 as D (6 bases). Per germline, CDR1 SGHTA and CDR2 FQGNSA. V lost 5 bases and J lost 6, with 22 bases in between. The CDR3 totals 16 residues. Full variable domain (outside the CDR3, taken from reference TRBV7-2 and TRBJ2-5): GAGVSQSPSNKVTEKGKDVELRCDPISGHTALYWYRQSLGQGLEFLIYFQGNSAPDKSGLPSDRFSAERTGGSVSTLTIQRTQQEDSAVYLCASSNLPYREPQTQYFGPGTRLLVL.

The J gene is TRBJ2-7, the V gene TRBV12-3 or TRBV12-4; D not certain. The CDR3 is 12 amino acids. V shed 6 bases and J shed 9 bases, with 15 bases lying between them. This chain's CDR3 is CASSPMIQMQYF. The DNA for the CDR3 is TGTGCCAGCAGCCCGATGATTCAGATGCAGTACTTC.

The chain recombines TRBV28 with TRBJ1-5, with 7 nucleotides matching TRBD1. Germline CDR1 is MDHEN and CDR2 is SYDVKM. Trimming at V came to 5 bases and at J to 4 bases, leaving 8 bases not matched to a gene. This CDR3 has 15 amino acids. In DNA form, the CDR3 reads TGTGCCAGCAGTGTTAGACAGGGACGGAATCAGCCCCAGCATTTT. This sequence encodes CASSVRQGRNQPQHF.